The 18 T cell receptor beta chains listed next were all sequenced from one sample in a study of shared T cell receptors in the human thymus. TCRdb keeps only in-frame clones here, not all; method: immunoSEQ multiplex PCR. This table holds hundreds of thousands of clones, 88% found once. These data were likewise used in another study, on human thymus T cells.

The sample consisted of thymocytes. Receptor source: a boy in the first two years of life with a congenital heart defect.

Only a few counts were recorded for this clone. The chain is built from TRBV6-6 and TRBJ2-7, with D uncertain. Trimming removed 0 bases from V and 3 bases from J, with 12 bases in between. The V gene's germline CDR1 is MNHNY and CDR2 SVGAGI (reference sequence). The CDR3 covers 15 residues. As DNA, the CDR3 is TGTGCCAGCAGTTACTCGCAACGCGATAGCTACGAGCAGTACTTC. This sequence encodes CASSYSQRDSYEQYF.

The chain combines TRBV28 with TRBJ2-7; TRBD2 matches at 15 bases. V trimming: 5 bases; J trimming: 0 bases; junction bases outside the gene matches: 5. CDR3 length equals 17 residues. Germline V gives CDR1 MDHEN, CDR2 SYDVKM. CDR3 nucleotide sequence: TGTGCCAGCAGTCCGGGGACTAGCGGGGGGAGCTCCTACGAGCAGTACTTC. Its protein product is CASSPGTSGGSSYEQYF.

The rearrangement links TRBV30 to TRBJ2-1, with 7 bases lining up with TRBD2. Looked up from germline, CDR1 is GTSNPN and CDR2 is SVGIG (reference sequence). V was clipped by 3 bases and J by 6 bases; unmatched bases: 11. The CDR3 sequence is 15 residues long. CDR3 region: CAWSAMAGAINEQFF. In DNA, the CDR3 is TGTGCCTGGAGCGCCATGGCGGGAGCCATCAATGAGCAGTTCTTC.

The V gene is TRBV5-1, the J gene TRBJ2-7; D may be TRBD1 (6 bases). The CDR3 contains 19 residues. With 6 bases removed from V and 2 bases from J, the gap between germline ends came to 30 bases. Germline CDR1 SGHRS, CDR2 YFSETQ. The CDR3 loop reads CASTHAGPTTGQPAYEQYF. The DNA of the CDR3 is TGCGCCAGCACTCACGCGGGCCCCACGACAGGTCAGCCCGCCTACGAGCAGTACTTC. The complete variable domain, with remaining parts taken from reference TRBV5-1 and TRBJ2-7, reads KAGVTQTPRYLIKTRGQQVTLSCSPISGHRSVSWYQQTPGQGLQFLFEYFSETQRNKGNFPGRFSGRQFSNSRSEMNVSTLELGDSALYLCASTHAGPTTGQPAYEQYFGPGTRLTVT.

The chain combines TRBV10-1 with TRBJ2-7; D ambiguous. The CDR3 covers 13 residues. Trimming left V 3 bases short and J 1 base short, with 7 bases between. Germline V gene sequence: CDR1 WNHNN, CDR2 SYGVQD (reference sequence). The CDR3 loop reads CASSDRLSYEQYF. The CDR3, as DNA: TGCGCCAGCAGTGACAGGCTATCCTACGAGCAGTACTTC.

The chain couples TRBV19 to TRBJ1-2; D unresolved. There are 11 residues in the CDR3. The V gene's germline CDR1 is LNHDA and CDR2 SQIVND (reference sequence). The V and J ends lost 4 bases and 4 bases respectively, with 4 bases between them. The chain's CDR3 is CASSTSYGYTF. CDR3 in DNA: TGTGCCAGTAGTACGTCCTATGGCTACACCTTC.

This chain links TRBV4-1 with TRBJ2-7; 7 bases are a match to TRBD2. The CDR3 covers 16 residues. Germline V gene data show CDR1 as MGHRA and CDR2 as YSYEKL. Unmatched junction bases numbered 11, after V lost 5 bases and J lost 1 base. The CDR3 sequence: CASSSRLGGGSYEQYF. Here the CDR3 DNA reads TGCGCCAGCAGCTCTCGGTTGGGGGGGGGATCCTACGAGCAGTACTTC.

The rearrangement links TRBV28 to TRBJ2-5, with TRBD2 matching 8 bases. Germline V CDR1 and CDR2: MDHEN, SYDVKM. This CDR3 has 19 amino acids. J was trimmed by 7 bases and V by 1 base; bases with no gene match: 20. The chain's CDR3 is CASSLFPGRVTSGMGTQYF. The CDR3 bases are TGTGCCAGCAGTTTATTTCCGGGTCGAGTTACTAGCGGAATGGGGACCCAGTACTTC.

This chain links TRBV2 with TRBJ2-7; TRBD1 is a possible D gene (5 bases). Trimming cost V 0 bases and J 2 bases, with 17 bases left between them. The CDR3 extends over 17 amino acids. The germline CDR1 and CDR2 sequences are SNHLY and FYNNEI. The DNA for the CDR3 is TGTGCCAGCAGTGAAGCCCTAAGAGACAGACACCCCTACGAGCAGTACTTC. The encoded protein is CASSEALRDRHPYEQYF.

CDR3 loop: CATKLGGDRASANYGYTF. The CDR3 DNA follows: TGTGCCACCAAGCTTGGGGGCGACAGGGCCTCAGCTAACTATGGCTACACCTTC. The rearrangement links TRBV5-8 to TRBJ1-2; TRBD1 agrees at 7 bases. Germline lookup yields CDR1 SGHTS and CDR2 YDEGEE. The V gene end was trimmed by 9 bases and the J gene end by 0 bases; junction bases not matched to a gene: 20. The CDR3 spans 18 residues.

The sample holds one count of this clone. The genes are TRBV4-2 and TRBJ1-2; 10 nucleotides match TRBD1. CDR1 is LGHNA, CDR2 YNFKEQ, per germline. This CDR3 has 13 amino acids. The ends lost 4 bases at V and 8 bases at J; junction bases unmatched: 4. The CDR3 region has the DNA TGTGCCAGCAGCCTGGGACAGGGGCCGGGCTACACCTTC. This encodes CASSLGQGPGYTF.

This clone was counted once. V is TRBV15 and J is TRBJ2-1, with 8 bases identical to TRBD2. The CDR3 runs to 16 residues. J was trimmed by 8 bases and V by 0 bases; bases with no gene match: 9. Germline loops: CDR1 LNHNV, CDR2 YYDKDF (reference sequence). CDR3 coding DNA: TGTGCCACCAGCAGAGATTGGGAAGCGGGAGAGGATGAGCAGTTCTTC. Residues: CATSRDWEAGEDEQFF.

The chain combines TRBV25-1 with TRBJ2-7; 8 nucleotides match TRBD2. The ends lost 4 bases at V and 3 bases at J; junction bases unmatched: 2. The CDR3 is 13 residues long. Germline V CDR1 and CDR2: MGHDK, SYGVNS. The CDR3 nucleotides read TGTGCCAGCAGTGCTAGCGGGCGCTACGAGCAGTACTTC. Amino acid sequence: CASSASGRYEQYF.

The chain links TRBV11-3 to TRBJ2-7, with TRBD1 as a possible D gene (6 bases). V lost 5 bases to trimming and J lost 6 bases, with 8 bases between them. Germline V gene data show CDR1 as SGHNT and CDR2 as YENEEA. The CDR3 consists of 11 residues. As DNA, the CDR3 is TGTGCCAGCAGCCTACAGGGCGAGCAGTACTTC. It codes for CASSLQGEQYF.

The CDR3, as DNA: TGTGCCAGCAGTTCCGAGACAGGGAAAGGGAATCAGCCCCAGCATTTT. Its protein product is CASSSETGKGNQPQHF. V is TRBV28 and J is TRBJ1-5; 7 bases are a match to TRBD1. The CDR3 runs to 16 residues. The germline gives CDR1 MDHEN, CDR2 SYDVKM. V trimming: 4 bases; J trimming: 4 bases; junction bases outside the gene matches: 10.

In its sample, this clone was seen once. CDR3 nucleotide sequence: TGTGCCAGCAGCTTTAATAGCAATCAGCCCCAGCATTTT. Encoded protein: CASSFNSNQPQHF. The chain carries TRBV7-9 and TRBJ1-5; D unresolved. The CDR3 is 13 amino acids. V was pared by 3 bases and J by 0 bases, with 3 bases between. Germline CDR1 SEHNR, CDR2 FQNEAQ (reference sequence).

The rearrangement links TRBV11-3 to TRBJ1-1; 9 bases align to TRBD1. J gave up 1 base and V 1 base, and 7 bases lay outside the gene matches. This CDR3 spans 17 amino acids. Germline values: CDR1 SGHNT, CDR2 YENEEA. CDR3 in amino acids: CASSLAGTGFGNTEAFF. The CDR3 coding sequence is TGTGCCAGCAGCTTAGCCGGGACAGGGTTTGGGAACACTGAAGCTTTCTTT.

The J gene is TRBJ2-7, the V gene TRBV2; 12 bases map to TRBD1. The CDR3 consists of 16 residues. The germline V gene encodes CDR1 SNHLY and CDR2 FYNNEI. V trimming: 3 bases; J trimming: 7 bases; junction bases outside the gene matches: 10. DNA of the CDR3: TGTGCCAGCAGTGAGGGGTTGGGACAGGGGGCAGGGGAGCAGTACTTC. Translated, it gives CASSEGLGQGAGEQYF.